The sequence of this T cell receptor (beta chain) was determined in a study of blood T cell repertoires in COVID-19. Some clones are missing from TCRdb's copy, which holds only in-frame ones; the method was immunoSEQ multiplex PCR. Of roughly 160,000 clones in the sample, approximately 84% were seen once. Trimming took 3 bases from V and 6 from J, leaving 12 bases between them. The germline V gene encodes CDR1 SGDLS and CDR2 YYNGEE. CDR3 length equals 14 residues. Material for sequencing was peripheral blood. The origin of this receptor is a man aged 40-49 years with acute or convalescent COVID-19. The chain combines TRBV9 with TRBJ1-4; D not resolved. CDR3 in DNA: TGTGCCAGCAGCGCCAGAGGGCTCGATGAAAAACTGTTTTTT. The encoded protein is CASSARGLDEKLFF.